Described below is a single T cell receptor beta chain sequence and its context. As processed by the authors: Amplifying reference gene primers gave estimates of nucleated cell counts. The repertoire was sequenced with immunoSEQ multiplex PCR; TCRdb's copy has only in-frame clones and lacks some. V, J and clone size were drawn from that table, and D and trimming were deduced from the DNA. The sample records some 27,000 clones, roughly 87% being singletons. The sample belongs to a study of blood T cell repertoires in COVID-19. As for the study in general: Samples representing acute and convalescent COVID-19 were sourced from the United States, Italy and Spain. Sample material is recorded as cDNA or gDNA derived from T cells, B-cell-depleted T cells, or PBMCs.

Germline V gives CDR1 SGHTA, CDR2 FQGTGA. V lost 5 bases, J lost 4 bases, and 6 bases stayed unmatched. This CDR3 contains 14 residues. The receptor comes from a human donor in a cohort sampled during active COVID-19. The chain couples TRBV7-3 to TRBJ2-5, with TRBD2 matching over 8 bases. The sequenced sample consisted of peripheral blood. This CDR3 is CASSPSGSTETQYF. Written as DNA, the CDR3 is TGTGCCAGCAGCCCCAGCGGGAGCACAGAGACCCAGTACTTC.